This T cell receptor (beta chain) was found in a study of blood T cell repertoires in COVID-19. Study-level information: Sites across the United States, Italy and Spain contributed samples from acute and convalescent COVID-19.

Libraries were prepared by immunoSEQ multiplex PCR; TCRdb keeps only in-frame clonotypes and omits some of them. The sample includes just over 150,000 clones, less than 85% of them seen just once. CDR1 SGHNT and CDR2 YYREEE come from the germline V gene (reference sequence). V was trimmed by 1 base and J by 1 base, leaving 11 bases between them. This CDR3 spans 15 amino acids. The source of this sequence is a middle-aged woman with COVID-19, enrolled during active disease. What was sequenced was peripheral blood. The chain employs TRBV5-4 and TRBJ1-1; D is unresolved. CDR3 DNA sequence: TGTGCCAGCAGCTTGTGGAACACGGGGAACACTGAAGCTTTCTTT. Translating it yields CASSLWNTGNTEAFF.